This T cell receptor beta chain was sequenced during a study of cytomegalovirus exposure and HLA in healthy donors. Trimming stripped 2 bases from V and 9 bases from J, with 14 bases between. Germline V CDR1 and CDR2: SGHDN, FVKESK. This CDR3 is 14 amino acids long. PCR amplification relied on 60 Vbeta primers (plus 13 Jbeta primers). The method was immunoSEQ multiplex PCR; TCRdb's version includes in-frame clones alone and lacks a portion of them. The sample holds about 140,000 clones, 80% seen once. Notes on this clone: Its antigen is still unknown.

Study-level points and caveats: Accurate predictions that matched the HLA-A and HLA-B alleles of most subjects were reportedly made from TCR beta sequences. Evidence from a later analysis indicated that most CMV-associated TCR beta chains looked HLA-restricted.

This clonotype was obtained from a female donor in good health and CMV-seronegative. The sample consisted of PBMCs. The chain combines TRBV14 with TRBJ2-1; tentative D call: TRBD2 (6 bases). The CDR3: CASSQTGAIGEQFF. The DNA for the CDR3 is TGTGCCAGCAGCCAAACGGGAGCTATTGGTGAGCAGTTCTTC.